This T cell receptor (beta chain) was identified in a study of blood T cell repertoires in COVID-19. Germline-derived CDR1 and CDR2 are SQVTM and ANQGSEA. There are 12 residues in the CDR3. Trimming pared 4 bases from V and 3 bases from J, leaving 7 bases between. In the original analysis: Amplification with reference gene primers provided the estimates of nucleated cell counts. This table comes from immunoSEQ multiplex PCR, and its TCRdb copy is limited to in-frame clones, with some not included. The V and J calls and the clone size are those of that table, but D and trimming were determined from the DNA. The sample has around 300,000 clones, roughly 90% seen once.

The chain employs TRBV29-1 and TRBJ1-3; D unclear. This receptor was identified in an older woman who had recovered from COVID-19. The material sequenced was PBMCs or T cells enriched from blood (not recorded which). This chain's CDR3 is CSVAVVGNTIYF. The CDR3 DNA sequence: TGCAGCGTTGCGGTAGTTGGAAACACCATATATTTT. The whole variable domain, remainder taken from reference TRBV29-1 and TRBJ1-3, is SAVISQKPSRDICQRGTSLTIQCQVDSQVTMMFWYRQQPGQSLTLIATANQGSEATYESGFVIDKFPISRPNLTFSTLTVSNMSPEDSSIYLCSVAVVGNTIYFGEGSWLTVV.